The 17 T cell receptor beta chains listed next were all sequenced from one sample in a study of T cell clonality in common variable immunodeficiency. Profiled with immunoSEQ multiplex PCR; TCRdb holds only in-frame clones, not every one. There are under 40,000 clones in the sample, none observed a single time. The sample taken for sequencing was peripheral blood mononuclear cells. Every receptor here comes from a person aged 18-69 years in good health.

Ten or more counts support this clone. The junction shows a germline mismatch at one end, possibly a read error. The observed sequence ends 3 residues before the CDR3 terminus, with the missing tail filled in from the germline J gene. This chain connects TRBV4-2 to TRBJ2-5; D may be TRBD1 or TRBD2 (5 bases each). The germline V gene has CDR1 LGHNA and CDR2 YNFKEQ. The CDR3 is 15 residues long. The sequenced CDR3 bases are TGCGCCAGCAGCCAAGAGTACGAGGGGTGGGAGACC. This gives the protein CASSQEYEGWET. The whole CDR3 protein reads CASSQEYEGWETQYF.

This clone was seen many times. The CDR3 end falls 3 residues outside the read, so it is completed with the germline J gene. The V and J genes are TRBV20-1 and TRBJ2-7; D may be TRBD1 (5 bases). Per germline, CDR1 DFQATT and CDR2 SNEGSKA (reference sequence). Trimming took 6 bases from V and 3 from J, leaving 15 bases between them. This CDR3 contains 13 residues. CDR3 loop: CSADRTTGYEQYF. CDR3 bases read: TGCAGTGCAGACCGGACAACCGGCTACGAG.

This clone occurred many times. The read halts 3 residues ahead of the CDR3 end, with the missing end drawn from the germline J gene. The chain carries TRBV29-1 and TRBJ2-5; 9 positions match TRBD2. Per the germline V gene, CDR1 is SQVTM and CDR2 is ANQGSEA. This CDR3 spans 12 amino acids. With V trimmed by 8 bases and J by 5 bases, 6 bases remained unmatched. CDR3 sequence reads: CSSDAGGETQYF. The sequenced part of the CDR3 DNA is TGCAGCTCAGACGCGGGAGGGGAGACC.

This clone was picked up many times. Sequencing ends 3 residues short of the CDR3 end; the germline J gene provides the rest. The V and J genes are TRBV23-1 and TRBJ1-2; TRBD1 is a possible D gene (5 bases). TRBV23-1 is recorded as an ORF, its role being uncertain. The CDR3 is 13 residues long. Between the trimmed V and J ends, which lost 5 bases and 3 bases, there was a span of 10 bases. The CDR3 sequence: CASSSRGHYGYTF. The CDR3 bases that were read are TGCGCCAGCAGTAGTAGGGGCCACTATGGC.

This clone showed up many times. The read ends 3 residues shy of where the CDR3 ends; the end is completed using the germline J gene. The rearrangement uses TRBV9 and TRBJ2-3; 12 nucleotides match TRBD2. The CDR3 is made up of 16 amino acids. Trimming cost V 3 bases and J 2 bases; bases outside gene matches: 4. Germline loops: CDR1 SGDLS, CDR2 YYNGEE. The covered CDR3 bases are TGTGCCAGCAGCGCCGGACTAGCGGGGTACACAGATACG. It specifies CASSAGLAGYTDT. The entire CDR3 is CASSAGLAGYTDTQYF.

This clone was counted ten times or more. The DNA ends 3 residues before the CDR3 does, and the rest of the CDR3 is filled in from the germline J gene. The chain links TRBV12-3 or TRBV12-4 to TRBJ1-4; D is unclear. CDR3 length: 13 amino acids. Trimming removed 5 bases at V and 0 bases at J, with 4 bases between. The CDR3 loop reads CASSPATNEKLFF. The DNA read from the CDR3 is TGTGCCAGCAGTCCGGCAACTAATGAAAAA.

This clone was picked up many times. The read terminates 3 residues before the CDR3 end, so the remaining end is supplied by the germline J gene. The rearrangement links TRBV27 to TRBJ1-1; possibly TRBD1 for D (5 bases). The germline gives CDR1 MNHEY, CDR2 SMNVEV (reference sequence). The CDR3 loop spans 18 amino acids. The V and J ends lost 1 base and 6 bases respectively, with 24 bases between them. CDR3 bases read: TGTGCCAGCAGTTTATGGTATAGGGGAGTTGGAGGTTTTTCTGAA. This translates into CASSLWYRGVGGFSE. The whole CDR3 region reads CASSLWYRGVGGFSEAFF.

This clone was observed many times. The read comes to an end 3 residues before the CDR3 does, leaving the germline J gene to fill in the end. V gene TRBV20-1 combines with J gene TRBJ2-1; TRBD2 matches at 7 bases. The CDR3 spans 15 residues. Germline values: CDR1 DFQATT, CDR2 SNEGSKA (reference sequence). With 0 bases clipped from V and 4 bases from J, the junction kept 6 bases outside the gene matches. CDR3: CSARDLKGLYNEQFF. Partial CDR3 DNA: TGCAGTGCTAGAGATCTGAAGGGACTATACAATGAG.

This clone was seen many times. The read gets to within 3 residues of the CDR3 end, and the germline J gene fills in the rest. This chain joins TRBV5-4 and TRBJ1-6, with D maybe TRBD1 (6 bases). V shed 0 bases and J shed 6 bases, with 13 bases lying between them. Per the germline V gene, CDR1 is SGHNT and CDR2 is YYREEE (reference sequence). The CDR3 consists of 16 residues. The DNA read from the CDR3 is TGTGCCAGCAGCTTGGGGGCCCCGGACAGTAATTCACCC. Translated, it gives CASSLGAPDSNSP. The whole CDR3 sequence is CASSLGAPDSNSPLHF.

This clone came up many times. The read is 3 residues too short to cover the CDR3 end, so that end is filled in from the germline J gene. The V call is TRBV20-1, the J call TRBJ2-1, with 10 bases fitting TRBD1. The V and J ends lost 0 bases and 0 bases, in that order; junction bases with no gene match: 14. Germline V CDR1 and CDR2: DFQATT, SNEGSKA (reference sequence). The CDR3 consists of 20 residues. Incomplete CDR3 DNA: TGCAGTGCTAGAGATCTCTTTGGGACAGGGGAAAAAAGCTCCTACAATGAG. Its translation: CSARDLFGTGEKSSYNE. The entire CDR3 sequence reads CSARDLFGTGEKSSYNEQFF.

At least ten counts were recorded for this clone. Coverage ceases 3 residues before the CDR3 finishes, and the germline J gene fills in the end. The V gene is TRBV19, the J gene TRBJ2-1; 12 bases map to TRBD1. The CDR3 runs to 15 residues. Trimming at V came to 9 bases and at J to 8 bases, leaving 11 bases not matched to a gene. Germline loops: CDR1 LNHDA, CDR2 SQIVND (reference sequence). CDR3 sequence reads: CASQRGGQGAYEQFF. The covered CDR3 bases are TGTGCCAGCCAGCGGGGGGGACAGGGGGCCTATGAG. Based on the CDR3 plus reference TRBV19 and TRBJ2-1, the full variable domain is DGGITQSPKYLFRKEGQNVTLSCEQNLNHDAMYWYRQDPGQGLRLIYYSQIVNDFQKGDIAEGYSVSREKKESFPLTVTSAQKNPTAFYLCASQRGGQGAYEQFFGPGTRLTVL.

This clone was seen repeatedly, ten times or more. The read gets to within 3 residues of the CDR3 end, and the germline J gene fills in the rest. The V and J genes are TRBV12-3 or TRBV12-4 and TRBJ2-3; 11 nucleotides line up with TRBD2. J was trimmed by 6 bases and V by 6 bases; bases with no gene match: 8. CDR3 length equals 15 residues. The CDR3 DNA, read in part, is TGTGCCAGCAGGCCACTAGCGGGAGTTGAGGATACG. Amino acids: CASRPLAGVEDT. The full CDR3 reads CASRPLAGVEDTQYF.

This clone was recorded at least ten times. The read is 3 residues too short to cover the CDR3 end, so that end is filled in from the germline J gene. This chain joins TRBV29-1 and TRBJ2-7, with 8 nucleotides matching TRBD2. The CDR3 totals 15 residues. The germline CDR1 and CDR2 sequences are SQVTM and ANQGSEA. V shed 5 bases and J 6 bases; nucleotides not matched to a gene: 15. The CDR3 protein is CSVSSAKSGRAEQYF. CDR3 DNA, as far as it was read: TGCAGCGTTAGTTCGGCGAAGAGCGGGAGAGCCGAG.

Many counts were recorded for this clone. Read coverage stops 3 residues before the CDR3 terminus; the germline J gene supplies the remainder. This rearrangement joins TRBV27 to TRBJ2-1, with a weak D call TRBD2 (6 bases). The CDR3 length is 13 residues. The germline V gene encodes CDR1 MNHEY and CDR2 SMNVEV (reference sequence). V was cut by 3 bases and J by 8 bases, with 11 bases left in between. CDR3 protein: CASSFFRGYEQFF. CDR3 DNA, as far as it was read: TGTGCCAGCAGTTTTTTCCGGGGGTATGAG.

Many counts were recorded for this clone. The CDR3 extends 3 residues past the end of the read, so its final part is completed from the germline J gene. The J gene is TRBJ2-2, the V gene TRBV14; 12 bases agree with TRBD2. The germline gives CDR1 SGHDN, CDR2 FVKESK. This CDR3 spans 17 amino acids. Losses at the gene ends were 4 bases for V and 6 bases for J; bases not matched to a gene: 9. The sequenced part of the CDR3 DNA is TGTGCCAGCAGCCCTCAACCGGGACTAGCGGGTTCCGGGGAG. This encodes CASSPQPGLAGSGE. The complete CDR3 sequence is CASSPQPGLAGSGELFF.

This clone has ten or more counts. The sequence runs out 3 residues before the end of the CDR3; the remainder is reconstructed from the germline J gene. V and J are TRBV29-1 and TRBJ1-3, with TRBD1 identical over 7 bases. From germline, CDR1 is SQVTM and CDR2 ANQGSEA. This CDR3 region has 14 residues. The trim removed 4 bases at V and 0 bases at J, leaving 3 bases unmatched. The sequenced CDR3 bases are TGCAGCGTTGGAGGGGACAGCTCTGGAAACACC. Translating gives CSVGGDSSGNT. From start to end, the CDR3 is CSVGGDSSGNTIYF.

This clone was found many times. The CDR3 goes on 3 residues after the read ends, and that part is filled in from the germline J gene. The rearrangement joins TRBV19 to TRBJ2-1; 10 bases map to TRBD1. Germline trimming cut 3 bases from V and 8 bases from J; bases unmatched to any gene: 7. The CDR3 is made up of 15 amino acids. The germline CDR1 and CDR2 sequences are LNHDA and SQIVND (reference sequence). CDR3 DNA (partial): TGTGCCAGTAGTATCCGGGACAGGGGCTCCGATGAG. This sequence encodes CASSIRDRGSDE. The complete CDR3 protein is CASSIRDRGSDEQFF. Drawing the rest from reference TRBV19 and TRBJ2-1, the complete variable domain is DGGITQSPKYLFRKEGQNVTLSCEQNLNHDAMYWYRQDPGQGLRLIYYSQIVNDFQKGDIAEGYSVSREKKESFPLTVTSAQKNPTAFYLCASSIRDRGSDEQFFGPGTRLTVL.